One TCR beta chain is described in this entry. The antigen remains undetermined. The CDR3 length is 14 residues. In germline, CDR1 is DFQATT, CDR2 SNEGSKA (reference sequence). These data originate in a study of T cells expressing NK-cell markers. In the study overall: HCMV seropositivity marked most of the eight sequenced donors; one was seronegative.

Study outcomes and limitations: About 6 donors had dominant NKG2C+ clonotypes that comprised roughly 1.0-8% of their CD8+ T cells.

Template switching by 5'RACE with UMIs generated the TCR beta cDNA. Reanalyzing the 5' RACE reads, TCRdb keeps one entry per CDR3 protein, without DNA. Here the sample table reports 150,000 or so distinct CDR3 sequences. Sequences were obtained from blood T cells: a sorted CD56 or NKG2C T cell subset, CD4+ or CD8+ T cells, or bulk PBMC T cells (not recorded which). V and J are TRBV20-1 and TRBJ2-1; TCRdb's D gene call, TRBD2, goes unchecked for lack of DNA. This clonotype was obtained from a woman aged 18-70 years in good health. This chain's CDR3 is CSAHTGLGGNEQFF.